The rows below give T cell receptor beta chains drawn from one sample of a study of siplizumab effects on memory and regulatory T cells. Data came from immunoSEQ multiplex PCR; TCRdb stores just in-frame clones and leaves some out. This sample has around 86,000 clones, with 90% to 95% found just once. Material for sequencing was non-Treg CD4+ T cells sorted from blood. All receptors derive from a human donor in good health. The CDR3 runs from the conserved cysteine through the conserved F or W. Each record gives: clone size, V gene, D gene, J gene, CDR3 DNA, CDR3 protein. The D gene is left open where the match is weak. The size field is filled for only some rows; it gives once, few, many or a size class.

clone_size: .
v_call: TRBV29-1
d_call: .
j_call: TRBJ1-1
cdr3_nt: TGCAGCGTGAGCCTAGGACAGTTAAACACTGAAGCTTTCTTT
cdr3_aa: CSVSLGQLNTEAFF

clone_size: .
v_call: TRBV4-1
d_call: .
j_call: TRBJ2-3
cdr3_nt: TGCGCCAGCAGCCAAGGGCGGGCCGATACGCAGTATTTT
cdr3_aa: CASSQGRADTQYF

clone_size: .
v_call: TRBV6-6
d_call: TRBD1
j_call: TRBJ1-1
cdr3_nt: TGTGCCAGCAGGGGGACAGCTGGCACTGAAGCTTTCTTT
cdr3_aa: CASRGTAGTEAFF

clone_size: .
v_call: TRBV5-1
d_call: TRBD1
j_call: TRBJ2-5
cdr3_nt: TGCGCCAGCAGCGATATTAGACAGGGGTCCCAGGAGACCCAGTACTTC
cdr3_aa: CASSDIRQGSQETQYF

clone_size: .
v_call: TRBV5-1
d_call: TRBD2
j_call: TRBJ2-3
cdr3_nt: TGCGCCAGCAGCTTGGTCGGGGGGGCTTCAGATACGCAGTATTTT
cdr3_aa: CASSLVGGASDTQYF

clone_size: .
v_call: TRBV5-4
d_call: .
j_call: TRBJ2-5
cdr3_nt: TGTGCCAGCAGCTTGGTGGGCTCTCAAGAGACCCAGTACTTC
cdr3_aa: CASSLVGSQETQYF

clone_size: .
v_call: TRBV4-2
d_call: .
j_call: TRBJ1-5
cdr3_nt: TGTGCCAGCAGCCAAGATCTGGGGGAGAACCCGGGCAATCAGCCCCAGCATTTT
cdr3_aa: CASSQDLGENPGNQPQHF

clone_size: few
v_call: TRBV25-1
d_call: TRBD1
j_call: TRBJ2-1
cdr3_nt: TGTGCCAGCAATGGGCAGGGGGTATTCGGTGAGCAGTTCTTC
cdr3_aa: CASNGQGVFGEQFF

clone_size: .
v_call: TRBV18
d_call: .
j_call: TRBJ2-3
cdr3_nt: TGTGCCAGCTCGTTTAGCACAGATACGCAGTATTTT
cdr3_aa: CASSFSTDTQYF

clone_size: few
v_call: TRBV5-5
d_call: TRBD1
j_call: TRBJ2-7
cdr3_nt: TGTGCCAGCAGCTGGGGGACAGACGAGCAGTACTTC
cdr3_aa: CASSWGTDEQYF

clone_size: .
v_call: TRBV4-2
d_call: TRBD1
j_call: TRBJ1-1
cdr3_nt: TGTGCCAGCAGCCAAGAAAAGGGGGCAGGGGGCACTGAAGCTTTCTTT
cdr3_aa: CASSQEKGAGGTEAFF

clone_size: .
v_call: TRBV18
d_call: TRBD1
j_call: TRBJ1-5
cdr3_nt: TGTGCCAGCTCACCTGGGACAGAAATTTATAGCAATCAGCCCCAGCATTTT
cdr3_aa: CASSPGTEIYSNQPQHF

clone_size: .
v_call: TRBV11-2
d_call: .
j_call: TRBJ1-1
cdr3_nt: TGTGCCAGCAGCTTAGCAGGGGACACTGAAGCTTTCTTT
cdr3_aa: CASSLAGDTEAFF

clone_size: .
v_call: TRBV5-1
d_call: TRBD1
j_call: TRBJ1-5
cdr3_nt: TGCGCCAGCAGCTTGGGACAGGGCCTCAATCAGCCCCAGCATTTT
cdr3_aa: CASSLGQGLNQPQHF

clone_size: .
v_call: TRBV19
d_call: .
j_call: TRBJ1-3
cdr3_nt: TGTGCCAGTAGTATATTAGCCTCTGGAAACACCATATATTTT
cdr3_aa: CASSILASGNTIYF

clone_size: .
v_call: TRBV29-1
d_call: .
j_call: TRBJ2-3
cdr3_nt: TGCAGCGTGCGGGGGCGCGGCACAGATACGCAGTATTTT
cdr3_aa: CSVRGRGTDTQYF

clone_size: .
v_call: TRBV7-2
d_call: .
j_call: TRBJ1-2
cdr3_nt: TGTGCCAGCAGCTTCAACAGTTTTAACTATGGCTACACCTTC
cdr3_aa: CASSFNSFNYGYTF

clone_size: .
v_call: TRBV7-2
d_call: .
j_call: TRBJ2-3
cdr3_nt: TGTGCCAGCAGCTCGACTAGGAACACGGCAGATACGCAGTATTTT
cdr3_aa: CASSSTRNTADTQYF

clone_size: .
v_call: TRBV29-1
d_call: .
j_call: TRBJ1-2
cdr3_nt: TGCAGCGTCCCTGGGGGGACGAACTATGGCTACACCTTC
cdr3_aa: CSVPGGTNYGYTF

clone_size: .
v_call: TRBV6-6
d_call: .
j_call: TRBJ2-3
cdr3_nt: TGTGCCAGCAGCCCGGGACTGGGGCCGGATACGCAGTATTTT
cdr3_aa: CASSPGLGPDTQYF

clone_size: few
v_call: TRBV7-2
d_call: .
j_call: TRBJ2-5
cdr3_nt: TGTGCCAGCAGATTAAACCAGGGAAGGCAAGAGACCCAGTACTTC
cdr3_aa: CASRLNQGRQETQYF

clone_size: .
v_call: TRBV19
d_call: TRBD1
j_call: TRBJ2-7
cdr3_nt: TGTGCCAGTAGGGATCCCGGGACAGGGGCCTACGAGCAGTACTTC
cdr3_aa: CASRDPGTGAYEQYF

clone_size: .
v_call: TRBV7-8
d_call: TRBD1
j_call: TRBJ2-4
cdr3_nt: TGTGCCAGCAGCTTAAGCAGGGGGTTAGCCAAAAACATTCAGTACTTC
cdr3_aa: CASSLSRGLAKNIQYF

clone_size: once
v_call: TRBV9
d_call: .
j_call: TRBJ2-2
cdr3_nt: TGTGCCAGCAGCGTAGAAATAGGGTTGGGCACCGGGGAGCTGTTTTTT
cdr3_aa: CASSVEIGLGTGELFF

clone_size: .
v_call: TRBV6-5
d_call: TRBD2
j_call: TRBJ2-3
cdr3_nt: TGTGCCAGCAGCCGCTCCGGGACTAGCAAAGATACGCAGTATTTT
cdr3_aa: CASSRSGTSKDTQYF

clone_size: .
v_call: TRBV7-9
d_call: TRBD1
j_call: TRBJ1-4
cdr3_nt: TGTGCCAGCAGCTTAGGATCTAGGACAGGAGGAGAAAAACTGTTTTTT
cdr3_aa: CASSLGSRTGGEKLFF

clone_size: .
v_call: TRBV5-1
d_call: .
j_call: TRBJ2-5
cdr3_nt: TGCGCCAGCAGCTTGGCCGCAGTCCGGGAGACCCAGTACTTC
cdr3_aa: CASSLAAVRETQYF

clone_size: .
v_call: TRBV30
d_call: .
j_call: TRBJ1-5
cdr3_nt: TGTGCCTGGAGTGTACACAGGAGTCAGCCCCAGCATTTT
cdr3_aa: CAWSVHRSQPQHF

clone_size: .
v_call: TRBV5-8
d_call: .
j_call: TRBJ1-2
cdr3_nt: TGTGCCAGCAGCTTGGGAGGGGACTATGGCTACACCTTC
cdr3_aa: CASSLGGDYGYTF

clone_size: .
v_call: TRBV7-9
d_call: TRBD2
j_call: TRBJ2-2
cdr3_nt: TGTGCCAGCAGCTTAGCTAGTCGGCGGGAGTACGGCACCGGGGAGCTGTTTTTT
cdr3_aa: CASSLASRREYGTGELFF

clone_size: .
v_call: TRBV7-8
d_call: TRBD1
j_call: TRBJ2-2
cdr3_nt: TGTGCCAGCAGCATATTACCTCAGGGGGCGCAAACCGGGGAGCTGTTTTTT
cdr3_aa: CASSILPQGAQTGELFF

clone_size: .
v_call: TRBV19
d_call: .
j_call: TRBJ2-2
cdr3_nt: TGTGCCAGTAGTTTACTAGCGGCGGGACAGGGCGGGGAGCTGTTTTTT
cdr3_aa: CASSLLAAGQGGELFF

clone_size: .
v_call: TRBV4-1
d_call: .
j_call: TRBJ1-2
cdr3_nt: TGCGCCAGCAGCCAAGTAGGGAACTATGGCTACACCTTC
cdr3_aa: CASSQVGNYGYTF

clone_size: .
v_call: TRBV11-2
d_call: .
j_call: TRBJ2-1
cdr3_nt: TGTGCCAGCAGCCCCGAAAGGCTGGTGAATGAGCAGTTCTTC
cdr3_aa: CASSPERLVNEQFF

clone_size: .
v_call: TRBV6-6
d_call: .
j_call: TRBJ1-1
cdr3_nt: TGTGCCAGCAGTGCTATGGGGGGGGGCACTGAAGCTTTCTTT
cdr3_aa: CASSAMGGGTEAFF

clone_size: .
v_call: TRBV6-4
d_call: .
j_call: TRBJ1-2
cdr3_nt: TGTGCCAGCAGTGACGGGAACTATGGCTACACCTTC
cdr3_aa: CASSDGNYGYTF

clone_size: .
v_call: TRBV5-1
d_call: .
j_call: TRBJ2-5
cdr3_nt: TGCGCCAGCAGCTTGGGAGGGGTCCAAGAGACCCAGTACTTC
cdr3_aa: CASSLGGVQETQYF

clone_size: .
v_call: TRBV7-8
d_call: .
j_call: TRBJ2-4
cdr3_nt: TGTGCCAGCAGTACCCCGTGGGCCAAAAACATTCAGTACTTC
cdr3_aa: CASSTPWAKNIQYF

clone_size: .
v_call: TRBV30
d_call: .
j_call: TRBJ1-5
cdr3_nt: TGTGCCTGGAGTACCGGGACACTACTCAATCAGCCCCAGCATTTT
cdr3_aa: CAWSTGTLLNQPQHF

clone_size: once
v_call: TRBV5-5
d_call: .
j_call: TRBJ1-1
cdr3_nt: TGTGCCAGCAGCTTCGAGACTGAAGCTTTCTTT
cdr3_aa: CASSFETEAFF

clone_size: .
v_call: TRBV10-1
d_call: TRBD1
j_call: TRBJ1-4
cdr3_nt: TGCGCCAGCAGTGATAGGGACAGGAGGGATGAAAAACTGTTTTTT
cdr3_aa: CASSDRDRRDEKLFF

clone_size: .
v_call: TRBV6-5
d_call: .
j_call: TRBJ2-7
cdr3_nt: TGTGCCAGCAGAACTAGCGGGACAGGGTTATACGAGCAGTACTTC
cdr3_aa: CASRTSGTGLYEQYF

clone_size: .
v_call: TRBV10-2
d_call: .
j_call: TRBJ2-4
cdr3_nt: TGCGCCAGCAGTGAAACTCTAGGGATTCTCCGGGCCAAAAACATTCAGTACTTC
cdr3_aa: CASSETLGILRAKNIQYF

clone_size: .
v_call: TRBV27
d_call: .
j_call: TRBJ2-5
cdr3_nt: .
cdr3_aa: CASSILAGMGTQEYF

clone_size: .
v_call: TRBV30
d_call: TRBD2
j_call: TRBJ2-7
cdr3_nt: TGTGCCTGGAGTCGGCGGGGGGTGGGCGAGCAGTACTTC
cdr3_aa: CAWSRRGVGEQYF

clone_size: once
v_call: TRBV20-1
d_call: TRBD1
j_call: TRBJ1-5
cdr3_nt: TGCAGTGCTCGACAGGGCTGGCCCCAGCATTTT
cdr3_aa: CSARQGWPQHF

clone_size: .
v_call: TRBV7-6
d_call: .
j_call: TRBJ1-1
cdr3_nt: TGTGCCAGCAGCGAGAGGAGGACACCGAACACTGAAGCTTTCTTT
cdr3_aa: CASSERRTPNTEAFF

clone_size: .
v_call: TRBV29-1
d_call: .
j_call: TRBJ1-4
cdr3_nt: TGCAGCGCGCGATGGGGGGGTGAAAAACTGTTTTTT
cdr3_aa: CSARWGGEKLFF

clone_size: .
v_call: TRBV5-6
d_call: .
j_call: TRBJ1-1
cdr3_nt: TGTGCCAGCAGCTTGGGAGGTATGGGCACTGAAGCTTTCTTT
cdr3_aa: CASSLGGMGTEAFF

clone_size: .
v_call: TRBV18
d_call: .
j_call: TRBJ1-2
cdr3_nt: TGTGCCAGCTCACCTCAGGACGGGAATGGCTACACCTTC
cdr3_aa: CASSPQDGNGYTF

clone_size: .
v_call: TRBV15
d_call: TRBD1
j_call: TRBJ2-7
cdr3_nt: TGTGCCACCAGCATCGACAGGGCTTACGAGCAGTACTTC
cdr3_aa: CATSIDRAYEQYF